This TCR beta chain was profiled in a study of T cells after yellow fever vaccination (dated by TCRdb to the late 2010s). In terms of the full investigation: Libraries from fractions with low cell numbers were prepared with the SMART-Seq v4 Ultra Low Input RNA kit. The cohort comprised two healthy male donors, one aged 18 to 29 and one aged 30 to 40 years. To follow T-cell clones before and after primary and booster YFV17D yellow fever vaccination, bulk TCR alpha and beta repertoires were sequenced over time. Blood was collected at multiple timepoints before and after primary and secondary immunization, and bulk PBMC replicates and cell subsets were isolated.

The paper's findings and limits, for the study overall: Only two donors were included in the study, so the extent to which the findings can be generalized is limited. A small fraction of clonotypes showed up in both the CD4 and CD8 compartments, probably as a result of convergent recombination. After the booster, most clones that had expanded after primary vaccination were detected again (around 97% of CD4 and under 90% of CD8), suggesting broad maintenance of memory. Computational filtering was needed because FACS-sorted repertoires could contain abundant contaminating clonotypes from the bulk population. The secondary T-cell response was found to be weaker but faster than the primary response, with a peak reached on day 5 rather than on day 15.

The treatment or condition label here, explained by the study, means: live attenuated yellow fever vaccine strain. A standard Ficoll-Paque protocol was used to isolate PBMCs from peripheral blood. CD4 and CD8 T-cell fractions were isolated with Dynabeads CD4 and CD8 positive selection kits. TriZol was used to extract RNA from bulk PBMCs, from CD4 and CD8 fractions, and from dextramer-positive and dextramer-negative fractions. The CDR3 measures 15 amino acids from cysteine to phenylalanine. Only CDR3 DNA remains: 45 bases, in frame from the first base. The V end loses 2 bases and the J end loses 2 bases, and a stretch of 10 bases separates them. Per the germline V gene, WSHSY is the CDR1 and SAAADI is the CDR2. Sequenced using an Illumina NovaSeq 6000. TCR cDNA was synthesized by 5'RACE template switching, through which a universal primer site and unique molecular identifiers were introduced. Priming for cDNA synthesis came from both the TCR alpha and TCR beta constant segments. Two PCR steps were used to amplify libraries, with sample barcodes and sequencing adapters being added in the second step. Libraries were sequenced on Illumina HiSeq 2500 (2x100 bp) or NovaSeq (2x150 bp). Regarding the original processing steps: MIGEC handled demultiplexing of reads and collapsing into UMI consensus sequences, while MiXCR performed V(D)J alignment. Clonotypes responding to the vaccine were identified with edgeR on replicate PBMC samples, with the criteria of FDR below 0.01 and a log2 fold change above 5 up to day 15. CD4 or CD8 identity was assigned to each bulk clonotype according to whether the clonotype was present at higher abundance in the sequenced CD4 repertoire or the sequenced CD8 repertoire. TCRdb trimmed public reads at Q25 via fastp, called clones via MiXCR and kept in-frame beta chains. Under each unique CDR3 protein, matching rows form one entry showing the most common genes and DNA. These V and J calls derive from TCRdb rather than the authors' analysis. This sample lists 180,000 or so distinct CDR3 sequences; 11% were detected once. Together, the top ten hold less than 40% of the sample.

Concerning this clonotype: What this receptor recognizes is not known. No per-base quality is available; no much larger clone lies one base away.

Recombination connected TRBV10-2 to TRBJ1-5, with the D gene uncertain. The TCR was taken from a man aged 18-30 years who received the YFV17D yellow fever vaccine. Here the sequenced sample was CD8+ T cells sorted from PBMCs, taken 15 days after the yellow fever booster vaccination. In nucleotide form, the sequence is TGCGCCAGCAGTGAGCGGGCGAGAGGCAATCAGCCCCAGCATTTT. This translates into CASSERARGNQPQHF.